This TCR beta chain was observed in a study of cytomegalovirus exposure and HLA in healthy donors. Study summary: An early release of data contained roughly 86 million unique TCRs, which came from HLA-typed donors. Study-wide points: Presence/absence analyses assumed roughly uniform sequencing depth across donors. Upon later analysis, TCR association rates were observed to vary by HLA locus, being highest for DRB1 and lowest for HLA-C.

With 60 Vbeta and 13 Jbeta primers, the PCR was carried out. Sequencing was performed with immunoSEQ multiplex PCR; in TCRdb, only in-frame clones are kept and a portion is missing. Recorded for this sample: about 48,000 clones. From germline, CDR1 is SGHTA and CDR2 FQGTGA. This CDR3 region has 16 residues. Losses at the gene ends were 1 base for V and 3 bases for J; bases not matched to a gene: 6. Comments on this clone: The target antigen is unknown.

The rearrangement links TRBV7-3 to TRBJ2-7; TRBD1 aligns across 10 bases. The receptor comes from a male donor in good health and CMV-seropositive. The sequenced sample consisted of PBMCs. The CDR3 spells CASSLMGGTGVYEQYF. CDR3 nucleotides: TGTGCCAGCAGCTTAATGGGGGGGACAGGGGTCTACGAGCAGTACTTC. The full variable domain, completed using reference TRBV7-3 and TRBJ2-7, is GAGVSQTPSNKVTEKGKYVELRCDPISGHTALYWYRQSLGQGPEFLIYFQGTGAADDSGLPNDRFFAVRPEGSVSTLKIQRTERGDSAVYLCASSLMGGTGVYEQYFGPGTRLTVT.